This T cell receptor (beta chain) was captured by sequencing in a study of lymphopenia after photon versus proton radiotherapy. Trimming took off 1 base at V and 1 base at J, with 3 bases between the two ends. The CDR3 extends over 13 amino acids. Germline CDR1 and CDR2: MNHNS and SASEGT. Generated by immunoSEQ multiplex PCR, the TCRdb table keeps only in-frame clones and is missing some. In the table there are 68,000 or so clones, approximately 90% of which are singletons. Notes on the study in general: A bigger post-nadir fall in TCR diversity correlated inversely with survival time in deceased patients.

Regarding this clone: What it binds is not known.

The chain uses TRBV6-1 and TRBJ2-3; no firm D call. Here the sequenced sample was peripheral blood, taken from a patient treated with photon-based radiotherapy. The sequence derives from a woman in her sixties or seventies with pancreatic cancer. CDR3 in DNA: TGTGCCAGCAGTGAAGGAGGCACAGATACGCAGTATTTT. It translates to CASSEGGTDTQYF.